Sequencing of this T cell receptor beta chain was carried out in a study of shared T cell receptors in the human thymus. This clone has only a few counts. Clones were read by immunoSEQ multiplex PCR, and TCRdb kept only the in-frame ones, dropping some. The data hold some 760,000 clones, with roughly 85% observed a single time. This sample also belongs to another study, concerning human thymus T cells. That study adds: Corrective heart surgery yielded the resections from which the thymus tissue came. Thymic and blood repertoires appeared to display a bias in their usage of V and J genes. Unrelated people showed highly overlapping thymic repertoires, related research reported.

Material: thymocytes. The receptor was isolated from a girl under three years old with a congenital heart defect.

The DNA for the CDR3 is TGTGCCAGCAATCAAGCTAGCGGGACCACAGATACGCAGTATTTT. As protein: CASNQASGTTDTQYF. The J gene is TRBJ2-3, the V gene TRBV2; 9 bases map to TRBD2. This CDR3 is 15 amino acids long. In germline, CDR1 is SNHLY, CDR2 FYNNEI. Unmatched junction bases numbered 7, after V lost 7 bases and J lost 2 bases.